This TCR beta chain emerged from a study of cytomegalovirus exposure and HLA in healthy donors (dated by TCRdb to 2016 to 2017). Study-wide context: An earlier analysis of roughly 610 of the donors reported under 300 Gb of sequence data and 95 million to 130 million unique TCR beta sequences obtained from about 179 million T cells. A later genetic analysis took genome-wide SNP genotypes for 398 of the 666 donors and used that subset as a discovery cohort. Along with the approximately 600-subject first cohort, a separate validation cohort of roughly 110 different subjects was used. HLA typing included class I and class II loci at four-digit resolution. Typing coverage varied by locus: 629-630 donors for A, B, C, DRB1 and DQB1; roughly 500 for DQA1; over 600 for DPA1; more than 450 for DPB1. The study profiled the T cell repertoires of 500 to 800 subjects by immunosequencing and related them to cytomegalovirus serostatus. To predict cytomegalovirus infection status, the study brought together high-throughput TCR immunosequencing, statistical association of individual TCRs with disease status, and machine learning. An early release that covered about 600 HLA-typed donors contained approximately 320 gigabases of sequencing data and roughly 84 million unique TCR sequences. Donor age, sex, ethnicity and CMV serostatus were compiled alongside the repertoire data. Among the roughly 400 genotyped donors, 75% to 90% belonged to the genetic ancestry cluster associated with self-reported Caucasian donors. Across some 400 genotyped donors of the cohort, an average of about 220,000 unique TCR beta nucleotide sequences per donor were sequenced, and 15% to 20% of those sequences were non-productive. Rather than using new phenotypic data, the later analysis identified candidate immune exposures from TCR beta sequences and from how often those sequences occurred across donors. The study aimed to test whether cataloging public T cell receptors could reveal signatures of past pathogen exposure. To decide whether each TCR beta V gene segment behaved as functional or pseudogenic, an earlier analysis of some 600 of the donors relied on high-throughput TCR beta sequencing. To study patterns of TCR occurrence, a later analysis re-analyzed previously published TCR beta repertoires from more than 550 donors and added high-resolution HLA genotyping. Every repertoire in the discovery cohort had been generated on one and the same sequencing platform. Because of strong linkage in the cohort, roughly five DR-DQ haplotypes were treated as single units for association and clustering.

In total, roughly 670 healthy bone marrow donors made up the cohort. At the time of sampling, every cohort member was nominally healthy, though immune exposures that went unrecorded were likely present. The donor tested CMV seronegative, placing the donor among the roughly 400 seronegative members of the cohort. Each donor provided a peripheral blood sample, and peripheral blood mononuclear cells were used for TCR beta sequencing. Genomic DNA was extracted from the blood cell samples with the Qiagen DNeasy Blood Extraction Kit. Libraries were made using the immunoSEQ multiplex PCR assay. The multiplex PCR relied on a mix of 60 forward primers for TCR Vbeta segments and 13 reverse primers for TCR Jbeta segments. A multiplex PCR assay on genomic DNA amplified the CDR3 region of rearranged TCR beta genes. The amplified TCR beta libraries were sequenced on the Illumina HiSeq System as 87-base-pair reads. The source study handled its data this way. A later analysis counted about 80 million unique TCR beta chains across the 666 repertoires, and around 12 million of these chains were shared by at least two donors. To remove PCR and sequencing errors, raw reads were error-corrected and collapsed into unique sequences using a nearest-neighbor algorithm that merged closely related sequences. CDR3 sequences were aligned to IMGT reference sequences to assign V, D and J gene segments. For a sequence to be retained, at least a six-nucleotide match to both a V gene segment and a J gene segment was required. Rearrangements were classified as productive when the CDR3 lacked stop codons and remained in frame with V and J, and all other rearrangements were classified as non-productive. CDR3 was defined according to IMGT convention as the region running from the second conserved V-encoded cysteine to the conserved J-encoded phenylalanine. Sequences without an unambiguous match to a single V gene segment were excluded from the earlier analysis of over 500 of the donors. An earlier analysis of 587 of the donors called V segments functional above 56.7% productive rearrangements and segregating when the between-donor standard deviation exceeded 5%. To diagnose cytomegalovirus status from the catalog of TCR beta chain sequences, a statistical classification framework was built. In a later analysis, V and J genes were assigned by comparing TCR nucleotide sequences against IMGT/GENE-DB human TR gene sequences. Using the TCRdist pipeline, a later analysis assigned CDR3 sequences along with most-parsimonious VDJ recombination scenarios. A later analysis defined each TCR beta chain by its CDR3 amino acid sequence plus V-gene family, and excluded reads lacking a unique V-gene family. A later analysis removed 592 highly shared, low-generation-probability nucleotide sequences to deal with suspected cross-contamination and a sequencing artifact. In a later analysis, a clonal expansion index for each public chain was calculated from normalized within-repertoire ranks of inferred template counts. A later analysis computed generation probabilities with a VDJ recombination model fitted to out-of-frame rearrangements, and checked the results against IGoR. In a later analysis, hypergeometric tests were used to score TCR-TCR, TCR-HLA and TCR-CMV co-occurrence, with a repertoire-size bias correction applied to TCR pairs. False discovery rates were estimated in a later analysis by permuting HLA or CMV assignments 20 times. A later analysis grouped co-occurring TCRs with DBSCAN, adding TCRdist sequence similarity when clustering within HLA-allele-positive subsets. Repertoires with fewer than 30,000 or more than 120,000 public chains were left out of co-occurrence clustering, as were a few repertoires with anomalous nucleotide sharing. TCRdb's version of the immuneACCESS table is confined to in-frame rearrangements and falls short of the full clone set. An unresolved V gene accounts for under half of the shortfall where checked; the remainder is of unknown origin. For V, J and clone size, that table is used; D and trimming come from the DNA. The sample table shows around 200,000 clones, and roughly 83% are seen once. Jointly, the top ten make up about 2.3% of the sample.

Looking up the germline V gene yields CDR1 SGHRS and CDR2 YFSETQ. Germline trimming: 5 bases from V, 5 bases from J; junction bases outside gene matches: 6. The CDR3 spans 15 residues, from the cysteine through the phenylalanine. Solely the CDR3 DNA is kept, with 45 bases framed from the first base. This clone was seen only once. Its binding antigen is unknown. It has no much larger one-base neighbor in the sample; base qualities were not kept. What the work shows at the level of the full study, not this receptor alone: An association between a missense DCLRE1C variant and V-gene and J-gene trimming of TCR beta chains was found in a later genetic analysis and replicated in an independent cohort. In a later analysis, HLA-associated TCR beta chains showed more clonal expansion and lower generation probabilities than non-associated chains that were equally common. The study gave a list of about 160 TCR beta chains associated with cytomegalovirus. In a later analysis, the rate of TCR association differed among HLA loci, with DRB1 alleles having the most associated TCRs and HLA-C alleles having the fewest. In this cohort, only TCR beta chains were sequenced, and detectable features were limited by the absence of alpha or paired-chain data. Specific HLA alleles were associated with more than 15,000 TCR beta sequences at a false discovery rate of 0.05 in a later analysis. About 15 rarely observed V segments, including chromosome 9 orphons, were excluded from the earlier analysis of approximately 500 of the donors because counts were too low. The classifier was reported to diagnose cytomegalovirus status with high specificity and sensitivity in both the original and validation cohorts. Because HLA typing was missing for some donors at each locus, association tests included only the typed subset. An earlier analysis of around 600 of the donors showed that most TCR beta V segments appeared in productive rearrangements either about 90% or about 30% of the time, which broadly matched IMGT annotations. Compared with the roughly 600-donor mean, donors in an Asian-associated ancestry cluster had fewer N-insertions in productive TCRs, according to a later genetic analysis. CMV serostatus was the only immune exposure information available for the cohort. While some public TCRs were present in many individuals, most TCR sequences turned up only very rarely across donors. Some IMGT-functional V segments, including TRBV6-2 and TRBV6-3, could not be told apart with the 87-base-pair reads, so those segments were excluded. A further reported finding was that TCR beta sequences accurately predicted the HLA-A and HLA-B alleles for most subjects in the first cohort. A cluster of highly shared sequence variants was judged likely to be a technical artifact of the sequencing pipeline. In vitro tests confirmed that a few of the cytomegalovirus-associated TCR beta chains recognize cytomegalovirus antigens. Correlated functional status among segregating V segments might reflect linkage disequilibrium, but an unknown experimental factor could not be ruled out. The presence/absence analyses assumed that sequencing depth was roughly uniform across donors, and that assumption may not be true. A later analysis found that most CMV-associated TCR beta chains appeared HLA-restricted, with HLA associations seemingly driven largely by CMV exposure. The authors suggested that the approach could potentially be extended to other disease states and immunological phenotypes. In a later analysis, several top co-occurrence clusters were reported to appear linked to parvovirus B19, influenza, CMV and Epstein-Barr virus. When HLA alleles, especially DR and DQ, strongly co-occurred, TCR associations were difficult to assign to individual alleles.

The sample comprised PBMCs. The sequence joins TRBV5-1 to TRBJ2-7, with 14 junctional bases fitting TRBD2. The receptor comes from a woman in her forties or fifties in good health and CMV-seronegative. The CDR3 reads CASRLTSGRAHEQYF. The nucleotide sequence reads as follows: TGCGCCAGCAGATTGACTAGCGGGAGGGCCCACGAGCAGTACTTC.